The 30 T cell receptor beta chains given below trace back to one sample, sequenced in a study of blood T cell repertoires in COVID-19. Libraries were prepared by immunoSEQ multiplex PCR; TCRdb keeps only in-frame clonotypes and omits some of them. This sample has more than 350,000 clones, with 89% found just once. The sequenced sample consisted of peripheral blood. Receptors were obtained from a woman in her twenties or thirties with COVID-19, enrolled during active disease.

Points on this clone: Additional DNA sequences in this sample encode the identical CDR3. The chain is built from TRBV3-1 (or the pseudogene TRBV3-2) and TRBJ2-5; no definite D call. CDR1 and CDR2 (germline): LGHDT, YNNKEL (reference sequence). This CDR3 has 14 residues. V lost 1 base, J lost 2 bases, and 8 bases lay in between. CDR3 sequence (DNA): TGTGCCAGCAGCCAAGGTCGGGTGCAAGAGACCCAGTACTTC. Amino acids: CASSQGRVQETQYF.

The rearrangement links TRBV6-2 or TRBV6-3 to TRBJ2-5, with D perhaps TRBD1 (5 bases). This CDR3 comprises 15 residues. V lost 6 bases and J 2 bases, leaving 16 bases between the germline ends. Germline CDR1 reads MNHEY; CDR2 reads SVGEGT. CDR3 sequence: CASSPQGYVQETQYF. The DNA of the CDR3 is TGTGCCAGCAGCCCCCAGGGTTACGTACAAGAGACCCAGTACTTC.

The rearrangement links TRBV9 to TRBJ2-3, with TRBD2 matching 7 bases. Germline CDR1 SGDLS, CDR2 YYNGEE. J lost 5 bases, V lost 5 bases, and 8 bases had no gene match. The CDR3 loop spans 14 amino acids. The CDR3 region has the DNA TGTGCCAGCAGTATCGCGGGGGTACAAGATACGCAGTATTTT. Its translation is CASSIAGVQDTQYF. Looking up the rest from reference TRBV9 and TRBJ2-3 gives the full variable domain: DSGVTQTPKHLITATGQRVTLRCSPRSGDLSVYWYQQSLDQGLQFLIQYYNGEERAKGNILERFSAQQFPDLHSELNLSSLELGDSALYFCASSIAGVQDTQYFGPGTRLTVL.

CDR3 sequence: CASSLDPAGTDTQYF. DNA of the CDR3: TGCGCCAGCAGCTTGGACCCCGCAGGCACAGATACGCAGTATTTT. The V and J genes are TRBV5-1 and TRBJ2-3, with D uncertain. V was pared by 0 bases and J by 1 base, with 9 bases between. Germline lookup yields CDR1 SGHRS and CDR2 YFSETQ. The CDR3 sequence is 15 residues long.

The chain uses TRBV19 and TRBJ1-4, with a weak D call TRBD1 (5 bases). From germline, CDR1 is LNHDA and CDR2 SQIVND (reference sequence). The germline V and J ends were trimmed by 4 bases and 5 bases, with 11 bases remaining between them. The CDR3 extends over 14 amino acids. In nucleotides, the CDR3 is TGTGCCAGTAGTAGAGCGAAGGGGAATGAAAAACTGTTTTTT. It codes for CASSRAKGNEKLFF. The whole variable domain, remainder taken from reference TRBV19 and TRBJ1-4, is DGGITQSPKYLFRKEGQNVTLSCEQNLNHDAMYWYRQDPGQGLRLIYYSQIVNDFQKGDIAEGYSVSREKKESFPLTVTSAQKNPTAFYLCASSRAKGNEKLFFGSGTQLSVL.

This clone was recorded once. The chain has TRBV21-1 and TRBJ2-4; TRBD1 is the table's D call, not checked against the DNA. TRBV21-1 is an annotated pseudogene. The CDR3 consists of 15 residues. The CDR3 spells CASSKDRVAKNIQYF. The CDR3 DNA reads TGTGCCAGCAGCAAAGACAGGGTAGCCAAAAACATTCAGTACTTC.

This chain links TRBV30 with TRBJ2-3; possible D gene TRBD1, 6 bases. The CDR3 is 15 residues long. Germline assignment: CDR1 GTSNPN and CDR2 SVGIG (reference sequence). V was trimmed by 0 bases and J by 2 bases, leaving 12 bases between them. In nucleotides, the CDR3 is TGTGCCTGGAGTGTGGCAGGGGCCTCCACAGATACGCAGTATTTT. Translating gives CAWSVAGASTDTQYF.

This clone was seen only once. The chain recombines TRBV5-6 with TRBJ1-1; 10 positions match TRBD1. Per germline, CDR1 SGHDT and CDR2 YYEEEE. The CDR3 covers 16 residues. The J segment lost 1 base and the V segment lost 4 bases, leaving 7 bases of the junction unmatched. The CDR3 DNA reads as TGTGCCAGCAGCCCAGGGACAGGGGATTCGAACACTGAAGCTTTCTTT. As protein: CASSPGTGDSNTEAFF. The entire variable domain, with the rest obtained from reference TRBV5-6 and TRBJ1-1, is as follows: DAGVTQSPTHLIKTRGQQVTLRCSPKSGHDTVSWYQQALGQGPQFIFQYYEEEERQRGNFPDRFSGHQFPNYSSELNVNALLLGDSALYLCASSPGTGDSNTEAFFGQGTRLTVV.

The chain carries TRBV11-2 and TRBJ2-3; 9 bases line up with TRBD1. This CDR3 region has 16 residues. With 2 bases clipped from V and 0 bases from J, the junction kept 3 bases outside the gene matches. CDR1 is SGHAT, CDR2 FQNNGV, per germline. The CDR3: CASSLRQGGSTDTQYF. The CDR3 region has the DNA TGTGCCAGCAGCTTACGACAGGGGGGGAGCACAGATACGCAGTATTTT.

This sequence joins TRBV24-1 and TRBJ2-1, with TRBD2 identical over 8 bases. The trim removed 1 base at V and 6 bases at J, leaving 4 bases unmatched. Germline V gene sequence: CDR1 KGHDR, CDR2 SFDVKD. The CDR3 is 15 residues long. CDR3 DNA: TGTGCCACCAGTGATTTAGCGGGAGCCTCCAATGAGCAGTTCTTC. It translates to CATSDLAGASNEQFF.

The chain recombines TRBV14 with TRBJ2-3; D call uncertain. The germline gives CDR1 SGHDN, CDR2 FVKESK. The CDR3 runs to 17 residues. V lost 0 bases, J lost 0 bases, and 13 bases lay in between. The CDR3 DNA sequence: TGTGCCAGCAGCCAAGAGTCAGGTGTTTTTAGCACAGATACGCAGTATTTT. Encoded protein: CASSQESGVFSTDTQYF.

This clone came up once. V and J are TRBV7-2 and TRBJ2-1; D possibly corresponds to TRBD1 (5 bases). This CDR3 spans 15 amino acids. V lost 2 bases and J lost 6, with 14 bases in between. Looked up from germline, CDR1 is SGHTA and CDR2 is FQGNSA. The CDR3 region is CASSLIGQQGNEQFF. The CDR3 DNA reads TGTGCCAGCAGCTTAATTGGGCAGCAGGGCAATGAGCAGTTCTTC.

The chain has TRBV3-1 (or the pseudogene TRBV3-2) and TRBJ1-2; 7 bases align to TRBD1. Germline trimming cut 2 bases from V and 3 bases from J; bases unmatched to any gene: 3. The germline V gene encodes CDR1 LGHDT and CDR2 YNNKEL (reference sequence). CDR3 length: 14 residues. The CDR3 loop reads CASSQWDSYYGYTF. As DNA, the CDR3 is TGTGCCAGCAGCCAATGGGACAGTTACTATGGCTACACCTTC.

This chain uses TRBV24-1 with TRBJ1-5; D uncertain. V was clipped by 4 bases and J by 4 bases, with 19 bases between them. There are 17 residues in the CDR3. CDR1 is KGHDR and CDR2 is SFDVKD in the germline V gene. CDR3 sequence (DNA): TGTGCCACCAGTGACTACGAAAATGCAACGAGAAATCAGCCCCAGCATTTT. This sequence encodes CATSDYENATRNQPQHF.

V usage is TRBV4-2 and J usage is TRBJ1-4; D is undetermined. The CDR3 is 15 residues long. CDR1 and CDR2 (germline): LGHNA, YNFKEQ. Deletions cut 1 base from V and 3 bases from J, with 9 bases between. This CDR3 is CASSQAGGANEKLFF. DNA for the CDR3: TGTGCCAGCAGCCAAGCCGGCGGAGCTAATGAAAAACTGTTTTTT.

The V and J genes are TRBV5-4 and TRBJ2-1; 9 bases map to TRBD2. V trimming: 2 bases; J trimming: 1 base; junction bases outside the gene matches: 10. Per the germline V gene, CDR1 is SGHNT and CDR2 is YYREEE (reference sequence). The CDR3 spans 18 residues. CDR3 in amino acids: CASSFSGRPRSSYNEQFF. The CDR3 DNA sequence: TGTGCCAGCAGCTTCAGCGGGAGGCCTCGTAGTTCCTACAATGAGCAGTTCTTC.

This clone was observed once. V usage is TRBV18 and J usage is TRBJ2-7; tentative D call: TRBD2 (6 bases). The CDR3 loop spans 13 amino acids. Germline V gene sequence: CDR1 KGHSH, CDR2 LQKENI. The V gene lost 2 bases and the J gene lost 4 bases, with 9 bases spanning the gap. The CDR3 is CASSPGLAYEQYV. In nucleotides, the CDR3 is TGTGCCAGCTCACCAGGCCTAGCGTACGAGCAGTACGTC.

This chain links TRBV28 with TRBJ2-7, with TRBD2 as a possible D gene (6 bases). Germline assignment: CDR1 MDHEN and CDR2 SYDVKM. Trimming cost V 5 bases and J 5 bases, with 22 bases left between them. This CDR3 is 16 amino acids long. The CDR3 loop reads CASSPHAGHRSDEQYF. The CDR3 region has the DNA TGTGCCAGCAGTCCGCATGCGGGGCACCGCTCGGACGAGCAGTACTTC. The full variable domain, in which reference TRBV28 and TRBJ2-7 provide the parts outside the CDR3, is DVKVTQSSRYLVKRTGEKVFLECVQDMDHENMFWYRQDPGLGLRLIYFSYDVKMKEKGDIPEGYSVSREKKERFSLILESASTNQTSMYLCASSPHAGHRSDEQYFGPGTRLTVT.

The chain recombines TRBV4-2 with TRBJ2-7; TRBD1 agrees at 8 bases. The CDR3 sequence is 15 residues long. Trimming removed 6 bases from V and 2 bases from J; junction bases left unmatched: 9. Germline V gene data show CDR1 as LGHNA and CDR2 as YNFKEQ. This chain's CDR3 is CASRAQGTGPYEQYF. The CDR3 region has the DNA TGTGCCAGCAGGGCGCAAGGGACAGGACCCTACGAGCAGTACTTC.

This chain links TRBV7-9 with TRBJ2-1; tentative D call: TRBD2 (6 bases). Per germline, CDR1 SEHNR and CDR2 FQNEAQ (reference sequence). Trimming stripped 5 bases from V and 7 bases from J, with 18 bases between. CDR3 size: 15 residues. This CDR3 reads CASSLPGTERNEQFF. The CDR3 coding sequence is TGTGCCAGCAGCCTCCCGGGGACTGAAAGGAATGAGCAGTTCTTC.

The chain uses TRBV9 and TRBJ2-7, with 7 bases fitting TRBD2. The CDR3 is made up of 12 amino acids. V lost 4 bases to trimming and J lost 9 bases; unmatched junction nucleotides: 7. CDR1 is SGDLS and CDR2 is YYNGEE in the germline V gene. The CDR3: CASSSEGRGQYF. CDR3 DNA sequence: TGTGCCAGCAGCTCAGAGGGGAGGGGGCAGTACTTC.

This chain uses TRBV4-2 with TRBJ1-4, with D hard to call. The CDR3 is 15 residues long. V shed 2 bases and J shed 1 base, with 8 bases lying between them. The V gene's germline CDR1 is LGHNA and CDR2 YNFKEQ. In DNA form, the CDR3 reads TGTGCCAGCAGCCAACAGCGCCTAACTAATGAAAAACTGTTTTTT. It translates to CASSQQRLTNEKLFF.

The J gene is TRBJ1-1, the V gene TRBV7-2; the D is unclear. The ends were cut back, 4 bases at V and 1 base at J, with 7 bases in the middle. Germline values: CDR1 SGHTA, CDR2 FQGNSA. The CDR3 length is 13 residues. The CDR3 reads CASSSTWNTEAFF. In DNA, the CDR3 is TGTGCCAGCAGCTCCACATGGAACACTGAAGCTTTCTTT.

V gene TRBV4-3 combines with J gene TRBJ2-5, with D possibly being TRBD2 (8 bases). CDR1 is LGHNA, CDR2 YSLEER, per germline. With 0 bases removed from V and 14 bases from J, the gap between germline ends came to 16 bases. CDR3 length equals 13 residues. CDR3 region: CASSQDRGGTEYF. The CDR3 DNA is TGCGCCAGCAGCCAAGATCGGGGGGGGACAGAATACTTC.

This clone was seen just once. The rearrangement uses TRBV27 and TRBJ1-6; TRBD1 matches 10 bases. This CDR3 has 17 amino acids. Germline V lookup: CDR1 MNHEY, CDR2 SMNVEV (reference sequence). With 3 bases clipped from V and 1 base from J, the junction kept 3 bases outside the gene matches. CDR3 loop: CASSFGTGVSYNSPLHF. The CDR3 nucleotides are TGTGCCAGCAGTTTTGGGACAGGGGTTTCCTATAATTCACCCCTCCACTTT.

The chain employs TRBV28 and TRBJ1-5; 9 bases map to TRBD1. The V and J ends lost 6 bases and 2 bases, in that order; junction bases with no gene match: 5. Germline V gene sequence: CDR1 MDHEN, CDR2 SYDVKM. CDR3 length: 15 amino acids. For the CDR3, the DNA is TGTGCCAGCAGCCGTCGGACAGGGGGCAATCAGCCCCAGCATTTT. Amino acid sequence: CASSRRTGGNQPQHF.

The CDR3 region has the DNA TGTGCCAGCAGCTATCAGGGAATAGGGGATGAGCAGTTCTTC. Its translation is CASSYQGIGDEQFF. The chain employs TRBV5-8 and TRBJ2-1, with D tentatively TRBD1 (5 bases). Germline lookup yields CDR1 SGHTS and CDR2 YDEGEE. The CDR3 covers 14 residues. V was cut by 3 bases and J by 8 bases, with 15 bases left in between.

V is TRBV19 and J is TRBJ2-7, with TRBD1 matching over 8 bases. Trimming cost V 6 bases and J 1 base; bases outside gene matches: 8. Germline loops: CDR1 LNHDA, CDR2 SQIVND (reference sequence). The CDR3 is 15 residues long. Written as DNA, the CDR3 is TGTGCCAGTAGCATACAGGGGGATGGGTCCTACGAGCAGTACTTC. Translated: CASSIQGDGSYEQYF.

The chain recombines TRBV2 with TRBJ2-3; 15 positions agree with TRBD2. In germline, CDR1 is SNHLY, CDR2 FYNNEI. The CDR3 is 14 amino acids. The V gene end was trimmed by 6 bases and the J gene end by 9 bases; junction bases not matched to a gene: 4. In DNA form, the CDR3 reads TGTGCCAGCAGGGTTGGACTAGCGGGAGGGACGCAGTATTTT. This encodes CASRVGLAGGTQYF.

A single count supports this clone. The chain employs TRBV5-1 and TRBJ2-6, with a possible D match to TRBD2 (6 bases). The CDR3 is 17 amino acids. The V gene lost 4 bases and the J gene lost 0 bases, with 14 bases spanning the gap. Germline assignment: CDR1 SGHRS and CDR2 YFSETQ. The CDR3 nucleotides are TGCGCCAGCAGCCCTGCGGTGGGGGGCTCTGGGGCCAACGTCCTGACTTTC. Amino acids: CASSPAVGGSGANVLTF.